One T cell receptor beta chain is described in this entry. The CDR3 is 14 residues long. V was cut by 6 bases and J by 2 bases, with 11 bases left in between. Researchers used 5'RACE with constant-segment primers to make TCR alpha and TCR beta cDNA libraries that carry sample barcodes and UMIs. TCRdb fed the 5' RACE reads into MiXCR, producing one record per CDR3 protein. The table shows a few hundred thousand distinct CDR3 sequences, with around 17% occurring only once. The data originate from a study of T-cell memory formation after mild COVID-19. The sequence was collected from a man aged 18-30 years who had mild COVID-19 (a few samples of this study predate the infection). Cell type and time point are not known. Sequencing input: PBMCs or a T cell subset sorted from them (not recorded which). The genes are TRBV12-3 or TRBV12-4 and TRBJ1-3, with D possibly TRBD1 on 5 matching bases. The CDR3 nucleotides read TGTGCCAGCAGCCCCAGGGTGGCTGGAAACACCATATATTTT. Protein: CASSPRVAGNTIYF.